Shown below are 25 T cell receptor beta chains from a single sample sequenced in a study of T cells in Graves' hyperthyroidism and ophthalmopathy (dated 2019 in TCRdb). The library was generated by multiplex PCR. These reads were obtained on an Illumina HiSeq 2000. The TCR beta CDR3 regions were amplified from the RNA transcripts. The first round of RT-PCR for the TCR CDR3 was performed with the HTBI primer set and the Qiagen OneStep RT-PCR kit. The public reads were reprocessed in TCRdb via fastp at Q25 and MiXCR, keeping in-frame beta chains. Here each entry gathers all rows of one CDR3 protein and keeps the most common genes and DNA. Recorded for this sample are around 25,000 distinct CDR3 sequences; under 55% of them occurred a single time. The ten largest clones represent around 25% of the sample. The sequenced material came from blood. Every receptor here comes from a woman between 40 and 50 years old with Graves' hyperthyroidism that later progressed to Graves' ophthalmopathy.

This chain uses TRBV6-4 with TRBJ2-1; 7 nucleotides match TRBD2. Trimming removed 2 bases from V and 1 base from J; junction bases left unmatched: 5. Germline V gene data show CDR1 as MRHNA and CDR2 as SNTAGT. The CDR3 consists of 16 residues. CDR3 loop: CASSDAPSGSYNEQFF. CDR3 DNA: TGTGCCAGCAGTGACGCACCTAGCGGATCCTACAATGAGCAGTTCTTC.

By proportion, this clonotype is medium-sized (0.01 to 0.1%). The genes are TRBV9 and TRBJ2-3, with D perhaps TRBD2 (5 bases). CDR3 length equals 16 residues. V was cut by 0 bases and J by 0 bases, with 11 bases left in between. Germline V CDR1 and CDR2: SGDLS, YYNGEE. This CDR3 reads CASSVARTPSTDTQYF. CDR3 sequence (DNA): TGTGCCAGCAGCGTAGCGAGGACTCCTAGCACAGATACGCAGTATTTT.

The V and J genes are TRBV20-1 and TRBJ2-1; 9 nucleotides match TRBD2. CDR1 is DFQATT, CDR2 SNEGSKA, per germline (reference sequence). V lost 5 bases, J lost 7 bases, and 9 bases stayed unmatched. CDR3 length: 14 amino acids. Here the CDR3 reads CSAPESSGVNEQFF. The CDR3 DNA reads TGCAGTGCTCCTGAGTCTAGCGGGGTAAATGAGCAGTTCTTC.

This clonotype was observed at least ten times. For the CDR3, the DNA is TGTGCCAGCAGCCGTCCGGGACAGCCCCATGAAAAACTGTTTTTT. This translates into CASSRPGQPHEKLFF. This chain joins TRBV14 and TRBJ1-4, with TRBD1 matching over 7 bases. J gave up 6 bases and V 4 bases, and 8 bases lay outside the gene matches. The CDR3 length is 15 residues. Germline CDR1 SGHDN, CDR2 FVKESK.

This clonotype is classed as medium-sized (0.01 to 0.1%). J is TRBJ2-7 and V is TRBV5-1; possible D gene TRBD2, 5 bases. With 2 bases removed from V and 5 bases from J, the gap between germline ends came to 5 bases. CDR1 SGHRS and CDR2 YFSETQ come from the germline V gene. The CDR3 has 11 residues. This chain's CDR3 is CASSFGDEQYF. The CDR3 bases are TGCGCCAGCAGCTTCGGGGACGAGCAGTACTTC.

The CDR3 here is CASSKATNEKLFF. The CDR3 nucleotides are TGTGCCAGTTCGAAGGCAACTAATGAAAAACTGTTTTTT. This chain connects TRBV6-6 to TRBJ1-4; unclear D gene. Germline V lookup: CDR1 MNHNY, CDR2 SVGAGI (reference sequence). The CDR3 runs to 13 residues. V was cut by 9 bases and J by 0 bases, with 8 bases left in between.

This clonotype was counted ten times or more. CDR3 DNA: TGTGCCAGCAGTTTATGGAAGGGTCTCTACGAGCAGTACTTC. Amino acid sequence: CASSLWKGLYEQYF. This chain uses TRBV28 with TRBJ2-7; no clear D gene. The CDR3 length is 14 residues. CDR1 is MDHEN, CDR2 SYDVKM, per germline. V dropped 0 bases and J dropped 3 bases, with 9 bases sitting between them.

Details on this clonotype: One end of the junction fails to match germline, which may point to a read error. J is TRBJ1-3 and V is TRBV14; D gene unclear. The CDR3 totals 13 residues. Per germline, CDR1 SGHDN and CDR2 FVKESK. DNA of the CDR3: TGTGCCTGCAGCCCAGGACTGAGAAACACCATACATTTT. Protein product: CACSPGLRNTIHF. The variable domain in full, completed from reference TRBV14 and TRBJ1-3, reads EAGVTQFPSHSVIEKGQTVTLRCDPISGHDNLYWYRRVMGKEIKFLLHFVKESKQDESGMPNNRFLAERTGGTYSTLKVQPAELEDSGVYFCACSPGLRNTIHFGEGSWLTVV.

The chain employs TRBV20-1 and TRBJ2-7; 8 bases map to TRBD2. The CDR3 runs to 12 residues. Germline lookup yields CDR1 DFQATT and CDR2 SNEGSKA (reference sequence). Losses at the gene ends were 6 bases for V and 4 bases for J; bases not matched to a gene: 5. The CDR3 protein is CSARGLAYEQYF. The CDR3 DNA sequence: TGCAGTGCCCGAGGACTAGCTTACGAGCAGTACTTC.

The V call is TRBV15, the J call TRBJ2-5; 7 bases are a match to TRBD1. The CDR3 spans 13 residues. V lost 3 bases to trimming and J lost 4 bases; unmatched junction nucleotides: 2. Per germline, CDR1 LNHNV and CDR2 YYDKDF (reference sequence). The CDR3 is CATSRDRRETQYF. In DNA form, the CDR3 reads TGTGCCACCAGCAGGGACAGGAGAGAGACCCAGTACTTC.

This chain uses TRBV15 with TRBJ1-4; D remains unclear. Trimming left V 3 bases short and J 4 bases short, with 12 bases between. Per the germline V gene, CDR1 is LNHNV and CDR2 is YYDKDF (reference sequence). The CDR3 runs 15 residues. This CDR3 is CATSSRKGVNEKLFF. The DNA for the CDR3 is TGTGCCACCAGCAGTAGGAAGGGCGTTAATGAAAAACTGTTTTTT.

V and J are TRBV7-9 and TRBJ1-1; no reliable D call. Germline assignment: CDR1 SEHNR and CDR2 FQNEAQ (reference sequence). CDR3 length equals 13 residues. Trimming removed 2 bases from V and 5 bases from J, with 9 bases in between. CDR3 protein: CASSLNWGTEAFF. Written as DNA, the CDR3 is TGTGCCAGCAGCTTAAACTGGGGAACTGAAGCTTTCTTT. The full variable domain, rest sourced from reference TRBV7-9 and TRBJ1-1, is DTGVSQNPRHKITKRGQNVTFRCDPISEHNRLYWYRQTLGQGPEFLTYFQNEAQLEKSRLLSDRFSAERPKGSFSTLEIQRTEQGDSAMYLCASSLNWGTEAFFGQGTRLTVV.

This clonotype was counted many times. The rearrangement joins TRBV4-1 to TRBJ2-3; D possibly corresponds to TRBD2 (5 bases). Trimming removed 0 bases at V and 1 base at J, with 17 bases between. The CDR3 runs 18 residues. Germline CDR1 is MGHRA and CDR2 is YSYEKL. CDR3 sequence (DNA): TGCGCCAGCAGCCAAGAGAGTTTGAGGGCGCTGGGCACAGATACGCAGTATTTT. Translating it yields CASSQESLRALGTDTQYF.

The CDR3 loop is CASSLSQGAYEQYF. Written as DNA, the CDR3 is TGTGCCAGCAGTTTATCGCAGGGAGCCTACGAGCAGTACTTC. This chain uses TRBV27 with TRBJ2-7; D assignment may be TRBD1 or TRBD2 (5 bases each). Per the germline V gene, CDR1 is MNHEY and CDR2 is SMNVEV (reference sequence). With 0 bases removed from V and 2 bases from J, the gap between germline ends came to 8 bases. This CDR3 has 14 amino acids.

The chain couples TRBV7-9 to TRBJ2-1, with D unclear. The CDR3 runs to 11 residues. V was shortened by 5 bases and J by 6 bases, with 5 bases between the two germline ends. CDR1 and CDR2 (germline): SEHNR, FQNEAQ (reference sequence). CDR3 region: CASSRTNEQFF. CDR3 coding DNA: TGTGCCAGCAGCCGAACCAATGAGCAGTTCTTC.

The rearrangement uses TRBV20-1 and TRBJ2-1; 9 bases fit TRBD1. After removal of 6 bases from V and 9 bases from J, the junction contained 9 bases not matched to a gene. CDR3 size: 13 residues. CDR1 DFQATT and CDR2 SNEGSKA come from the germline V gene (reference sequence). DNA of the CDR3: TGCAGTGCCCGCCGGGACAGGGTCGGTGAGCAGTTCTTC. Protein: CSARRDRVGEQFF.

The chain joins TRBV7-2 to TRBJ2-5; 7 bases match TRBD1. The germline V gene has CDR1 SGHTA and CDR2 FQGNSA. Unmatched junction bases numbered 22, after V lost 1 base and J lost 2 bases. The CDR3 runs 21 residues. The CDR3 is CASSLVPGQQRSHGPQETQYF. DNA of the CDR3: TGTGCCAGCAGCTTAGTGCCGGGACAGCAAAGGAGTCATGGTCCACAAGAGACCCAGTACTTC.

The J gene is TRBJ2-5, the V gene TRBV10-3, with unresolved D. Germline lookup yields CDR1 ENHRY and CDR2 SYGVKD. The CDR3 is made up of 12 amino acids. V was shortened by 2 bases and J by 5 bases, with 6 bases between the two germline ends. In nucleotides, the CDR3 is TGTGCCATCAGTGAGGCGTGGGAGACCCAGTACTTC. Translating it yields CAISEAWETQYF.

This clonotype was counted once. The CDR3 loop is CSANPGQGGPLSYNEQFF. CDR3 sequence (DNA): TGCAGTGCCAACCCGGGACAGGGAGGGCCTCTCTCCTACAATGAGCAGTTCTTC. The J gene is TRBJ2-1, the V gene TRBV20-1; 9 nucleotides align to TRBD1. This CDR3 contains 18 residues. J lost 0 bases, V lost 6 bases, and 15 bases had no gene match. The V gene's germline CDR1 is DFQATT and CDR2 SNEGSKA (reference sequence).

As for this clonotype: The conserved closing phenylalanine or tryptophan is absent in this CDR3, likely reflecting a read error. The chain joins TRBV6-5 to TRBJ1-1, with D perhaps matching TRBD1 (6 bases). The V gene lost 0 bases and the J gene lost 5 bases, with 10 bases spanning the gap. Germline CDR1 is MNHEY and CDR2 is SVGAGI. CDR3 size: 14 residues. CDR3 nucleotides: TGTGCCAGCAGTTACTCGGGGGCCGTAACTGAAGCTTTCCTG. Protein: CASSYSGAVTEAFL.

The rearrangement joins TRBV15 to TRBJ2-3; 7 bases map to TRBD1. Germline V gene lookup returns CDR1 LNHNV and CDR2 YYDKDF (reference sequence). There are 14 residues in the CDR3. The J segment lost 0 bases and the V segment lost 8 bases, leaving 5 bases of the junction unmatched. The chain's CDR3 is CATSDRASTDTQYF. The CDR3, as DNA: TGTGCCACCTCTGACAGGGCAAGCACAGATACGCAGTATTTT.

The table lists this clonotype with a few counts. This chain connects TRBV19 to TRBJ1-5, with D tentatively TRBD1 (6 bases). CDR1 LNHDA and CDR2 SQIVND come from the germline V gene (reference sequence). The V end was cut by 1 base, the J end by 3 bases, with 10 bases between. The CDR3 extends over 15 amino acids. The CDR3 sequence: CASSIGRGFNQPQHF. In nucleotides, the CDR3 is TGTGCCAGTAGTATAGGGAGGGGGTTCAATCAGCCCCAGCATTTT.

The sample holds many counts of this clonotype. The chain employs TRBV5-6 and TRBJ2-1; D unclear. Germline loops: CDR1 SGHDT, CDR2 YYEEEE. This CDR3 has 16 residues. Trimming removed 0 bases at V and 0 bases at J, with 10 bases between. CDR3 amino acids: CASSLDLASSYNEQFF. CDR3 in DNA: TGTGCCAGCAGCTTGGATTTGGCGAGCTCCTACAATGAGCAGTTCTTC. Complete variable domain (other parts from reference TRBV5-6 and TRBJ2-1): DAGVTQSPTHLIKTRGQQVTLRCSPKSGHDTVSWYQQALGQGPQFIFQYYEEEERQRGNFPDRFSGHQFPNYSSELNVNALLLGDSALYLCASSLDLASSYNEQFFGPGTRLTVL.

This clonotype has a count of ten or more. V gene TRBV6-4 combines with J gene TRBJ2-3; 11 bases agree with TRBD2. The CDR3 consists of 18 residues. V lost 0 bases, J lost 1 base, and 6 bases stayed unmatched. CDR1 MRHNA and CDR2 SNTAGT come from the germline V gene. In DNA form, the CDR3 reads TGTGCCAGCAGTGACTCCGGGGGGACTAGCGGAGGCACAGATACGCAGTATTTT. It encodes CASSDSGGTSGGTDTQYF.

With regard to this clonotype: Its ends do not fully match the called genes, so a read error is possible. The rearrangement uses TRBV6-5 and TRBJ1-1, with 9 nucleotides matching TRBD1. The CDR3 covers 13 residues. Germline values: CDR1 MNHEY, CDR2 SVGAGI. In nucleotides, the CDR3 is TGTGCCAGCAATAAACAGGGGGCCACTGAAGCTTCCTTT. Protein sequence: CASNKQGATEASF.